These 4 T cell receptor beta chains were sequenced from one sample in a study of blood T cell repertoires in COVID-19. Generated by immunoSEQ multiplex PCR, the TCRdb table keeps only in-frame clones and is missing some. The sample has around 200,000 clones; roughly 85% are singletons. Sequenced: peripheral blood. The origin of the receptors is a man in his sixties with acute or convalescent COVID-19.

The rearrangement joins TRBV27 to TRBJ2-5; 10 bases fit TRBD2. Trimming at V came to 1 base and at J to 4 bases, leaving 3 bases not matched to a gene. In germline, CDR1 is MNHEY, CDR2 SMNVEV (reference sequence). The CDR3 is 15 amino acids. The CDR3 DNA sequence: TGTGCCAGCAGTTTATGGCTAGCGGGAGTAGAGACCCAGTACTTC. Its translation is CASSLWLAGVETQYF.

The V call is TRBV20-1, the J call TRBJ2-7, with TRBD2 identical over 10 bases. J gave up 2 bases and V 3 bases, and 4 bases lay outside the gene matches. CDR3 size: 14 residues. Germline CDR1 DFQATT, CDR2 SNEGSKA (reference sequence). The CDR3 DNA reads TGCAGTGCTAGTCTAGCGGGAGTCACCTACGAGCAGTACTTC. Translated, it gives CSASLAGVTYEQYF.

The CDR3 DNA reads as TGTGCCAGCAGTTTAACGGGACAGGGGATACAGCCCCAGCATTTT. It yields the protein CASSLTGQGIQPQHF. The chain is built from TRBV28 and TRBJ1-5; TRBD1 agrees at 10 bases. V trimming: 2 bases; J trimming: 7 bases; junction bases outside the gene matches: 5. CDR1 is MDHEN, CDR2 SYDVKM, per germline. The CDR3 totals 15 residues.

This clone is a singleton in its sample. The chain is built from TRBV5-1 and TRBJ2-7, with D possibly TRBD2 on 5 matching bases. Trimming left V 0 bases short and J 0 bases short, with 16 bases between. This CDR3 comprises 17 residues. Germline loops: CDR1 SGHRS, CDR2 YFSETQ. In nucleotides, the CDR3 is TGCGCCAGCAGCTTGGGATCTGGGCGGGCTTACTCCTACGAGCAGTACTTC. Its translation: CASSLGSGRAYSYEQYF.